This TCR beta chain was recovered during a study of T cells in Graves' hyperthyroidism and ophthalmopathy. General study results and limits: Blood also contained most expanded thyroid clonotypes above 0.001. Ophthalmopathy was predicted by the model a median of roughly 6.6 months ahead of onset.

The CDR3 regions of TCR beta were amplified from RNA transcripts. The HTBI set primed first-round TCR CDR3 RT-PCR. TCRdb used MiXCR to reprocess the multiplex PCR reads, holding one entry per CDR3 protein. The profile shows a few hundred thousand distinct CDR3 sequences, approximately 23% of them singletons. This clonotype came up many times. Its matching antigen is unknown. Uncontrolled infection, other autoimmune disease, pregnancy and lactation each barred patients from inclusion. There are 15 residues in the CDR3. From germline, CDR1 is SGHRS and CDR2 YFSETQ. Trimming took 4 bases from V and 0 from J, leaving 13 bases between them.

This TCR was sampled from a man aged 25-40 years with Graves' ophthalmopathy. Sequenced input: blood. This chain joins TRBV5-1 and TRBJ1-2; maybe TRBD1 (6 bases). Here the CDR3 reads CASSPWTDSNYGYTF. In DNA, the CDR3 is TGCGCCAGCAGCCCGTGGACAGATTCTAACTATGGCTACACCTTC.